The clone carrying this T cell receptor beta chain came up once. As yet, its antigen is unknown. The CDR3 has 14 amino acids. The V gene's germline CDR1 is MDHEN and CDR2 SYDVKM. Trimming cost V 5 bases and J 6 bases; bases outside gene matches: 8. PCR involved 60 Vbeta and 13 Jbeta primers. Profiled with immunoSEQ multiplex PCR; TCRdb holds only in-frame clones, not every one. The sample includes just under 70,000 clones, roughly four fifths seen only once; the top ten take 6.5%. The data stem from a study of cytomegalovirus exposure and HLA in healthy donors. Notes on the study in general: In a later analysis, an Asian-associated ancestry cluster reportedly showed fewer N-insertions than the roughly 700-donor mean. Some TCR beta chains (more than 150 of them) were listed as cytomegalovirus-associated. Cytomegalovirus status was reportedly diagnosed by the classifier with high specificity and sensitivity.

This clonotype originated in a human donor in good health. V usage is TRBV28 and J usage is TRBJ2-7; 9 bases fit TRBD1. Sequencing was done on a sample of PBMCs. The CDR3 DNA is TGTGCCAGCAGTCCGGGACAGGGAGTTTTCGAGCAGTACTTC. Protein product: CASSPGQGVFEQYF.